This T cell receptor (beta chain) was captured by sequencing in a study of blood T cell repertoires in COVID-19. From germline, CDR1 is MNHEY and CDR2 SVGAGI. The trim removed 6 bases at V and 6 bases at J, leaving 7 bases unmatched. The CDR3 has 13 residues. Profiled with immunoSEQ multiplex PCR; TCRdb holds only in-frame clones, not every one. In the table there are fewer than 70,000 clones, about 91% of which are singletons. The rearrangement links TRBV6-5 to TRBJ1-2; 7 bases are a match to TRBD1. The sample comprised peripheral blood. This receptor was taken from a man aged 50 to 59 with active COVID-19. Here the CDR3 DNA reads TGTGCCAGCAGCCATGGGACAGCCAATGGCTACACCTTC. The encoded protein is CASSHGTANGYTF.